The 29 T cell receptor beta chains reported below all come from one sample, sequenced in a study of radiotherapy plus CTLA-4 blockade in lung cancer. Assay used: immunoSEQ multiplex PCR; TCRdb lists only in-frame clones, some missing. The sample has about 80,000 clones; less than 85% are singletons. This sample comprised peripheral blood, obtained from a patient treated with radiotherapy plus ipilimumab. The source of these receptors is a human donor with non-small cell lung cancer who had stable disease on radiotherapy plus ipilimumab.

The chain links TRBV28 to TRBJ1-5; D is possibly TRBD1 (5 bases). Germline CDR1 and CDR2: MDHEN and SYDVKM. Trimming stripped 8 bases from V and 2 bases from J, with 16 bases between. The CDR3 covers 15 residues. The CDR3 protein is CASSVGGVGNQPQHF. The CDR3 nucleotides read TGTGCCAGCTCAGTTGGAGGGGTGGGCAATCAGCCCCAGCATTTT.

The chain has TRBV6-5 and TRBJ1-1; maybe TRBD1 (5 bases). Germline lookup yields CDR1 MNHEY and CDR2 SVGAGI. V lost 7 bases and J 6 bases, leaving 18 bases between the germline ends. The CDR3 extends over 14 amino acids. The CDR3 DNA is TGTGCCAGCATCCAAGGCGGGGGGAGATCTGAAGCTTTCTTT. This translates into CASIQGGGRSEAFF.

The rearrangement joins TRBV2 to TRBJ2-3, with D unresolved. The CDR3 extends over 13 amino acids. Germline loops: CDR1 SNHLY, CDR2 FYNNEI. Trimming removed 7 bases at V and 2 bases at J, with 10 bases between. The CDR3 coding sequence is TGTGCCAGCAATTTGGTTAACACAGATACGCAGTATTTT. Amino acid sequence: CASNLVNTDTQYF.

The rearrangement uses TRBV19 and TRBJ1-2; 7 bases fit TRBD1. The V gene end was trimmed by 6 bases and the J gene end by 5 bases; junction bases not matched to a gene: 9. There are 14 residues in the CDR3. Germline-derived CDR1 and CDR2 are LNHDA and SQIVND (reference sequence). The CDR3 loop is CASSRQGKEYGYTF. CDR3 nucleotide sequence: TGTGCCAGTAGCAGACAGGGCAAGGAATATGGCTACACCTTC.

This clone has just one count. The chain has TRBV27 and TRBJ1-6, with 10 positions matching TRBD1. V was clipped by 2 bases and J by 5 bases; unmatched bases: 9. CDR1 and CDR2 (germline): MNHEY, SMNVEV (reference sequence). The CDR3 contains 18 residues. The CDR3 DNA is TGTGCCAGCAGTTTAACGACAGGGGGCTCCTCTAATAATTCACCCCTCCACTTT. Protein sequence: CASSLTTGGSSNNSPLHF.

This clone was counted between two and nine times. The DNA for the CDR3 is TGTGCCAGCAGCTTTGACTATGGCTACACCTTC. Translating it yields CASSFDYGYTF. The chain employs TRBV7-2 and TRBJ1-2; D ambiguous. The CDR3 runs 11 residues. Germline V gene lookup returns CDR1 SGHTA and CDR2 FQGNSA. The V end lost 3 bases, the J end lost 3 bases, and 2 bases lay between the germline ends.

This sequence joins TRBV19 and TRBJ1-2; maybe TRBD1 (6 bases). The CDR3 has 11 amino acids. From germline, CDR1 is LNHDA and CDR2 SQIVND (reference sequence). V was shortened by 4 bases and J by 8 bases, with 8 bases between the two germline ends. CDR3 nucleotide sequence: TGTGCCAGTAGTACGGGGGCCGGCTACACCTTC. Its protein product is CASSTGAGYTF.

This clone was seen a single time. DNA for the CDR3: TGCAGCGTTGGGCTAGCGGGAGTCTCGGAGACCCAGTACTTC. It specifies CSVGLAGVSETQYF. This chain uses TRBV29-1 with TRBJ2-5; 10 nucleotides line up with TRBD2. The J segment lost 5 bases and the V segment lost 4 bases, leaving 7 bases of the junction unmatched. This CDR3 is 14 amino acids long. CDR1 and CDR2 (germline): SQVTM, ANQGSEA.

V gene TRBV7-2 combines with J gene TRBJ1-5; D unclear. Trimming took off 2 bases at V and 0 bases at J, with 11 bases between the two ends. Germline V gives CDR1 SGHTA, CDR2 FQGNSA. This CDR3 comprises 16 residues. The CDR3 region is CASSLRREPSNQPQHF. CDR3 sequence (DNA): TGTGCCAGCAGCTTACGACGGGAACCTAGCAATCAGCCCCAGCATTTT.

The rearrangement joins TRBV5-1 to TRBJ2-7; a weak D match, TRBD2 (5 bases). The length of the CDR3 is 14 residues. The V end lost 6 bases, the J end lost 2 bases, and 15 bases lay between the germline ends. Looked up from germline, CDR1 is SGHRS and CDR2 is YFSETQ. The chain's CDR3 is CASNEGSRPYEQYF. In DNA form, the CDR3 reads TGCGCCAGCAACGAGGGCAGTCGACCCTACGAGCAGTACTTC. Full variable domain (remainder filled in from reference TRBV5-1 and TRBJ2-7): KAGVTQTPRYLIKTRGQQVTLSCSPISGHRSVSWYQQTPGQGLQFLFEYFSETQRNKGNFPGRFSGRQFSNSRSEMNVSTLELGDSALYLCASNEGSRPYEQYFGPGTRLTVT.

This clone appeared a few times. The chain uses TRBV2 and TRBJ2-3; D remains ambiguous. CDR1 is SNHLY, CDR2 FYNNEI, per germline. V was shortened by 1 base and J by 1 base, with 6 bases between the two germline ends. The CDR3 extends over 14 amino acids. CDR3 sequence (DNA): TGTGCCAGCAGTGAAGGATTCCGCACAGATACGCAGTATTTT. This sequence encodes CASSEGFRTDTQYF. Complete variable domain (other parts from reference TRBV2 and TRBJ2-3): EPEVTQTPSHQVTQMGQEVILRCVPISNHLYFYWYRQILGQKVEFLVSFYNNEISEKSEIFDDQFSVERPDGSNFTLKIRSTKLEDSAMYFCASSEGFRTDTQYFGPGTRLTVL.

The chain combines TRBV6-6 with TRBJ1-2, with D perhaps matching TRBD1 (5 bases). The ends were cut back, 5 bases at V and 4 bases at J, with 11 bases in the middle. CDR1 and CDR2 (germline): MNHNY, SVGAGI (reference sequence). This CDR3 is built from 13 residues. For the CDR3, the DNA is TGTGCCAGCAGTCTCGGGACGATCTATGGCTACACCTTC. Its protein product is CASSLGTIYGYTF.

The V and J genes are TRBV19 and TRBJ2-6, with TRBD2 matching 8 bases. The CDR3 is 15 residues long. The J segment lost 0 bases and the V segment lost 5 bases, leaving 0 bases of the junction unmatched. Germline-derived CDR1 and CDR2 are LNHDA and SQIVND (reference sequence). The chain's CDR3 is CASSRGGSGANVLTF. The CDR3 DNA reads as TGTGCCAGTAGTCGGGGGGGCTCTGGGGCCAACGTCCTGACTTTC.

The chain combines TRBV6-1 with TRBJ1-5; D unclear. V was clipped by 2 bases and J by 9 bases, with 5 bases between them. The CDR3 is 11 residues long. Looked up from germline, CDR1 is MNHNS and CDR2 is SASEGT. The CDR3 DNA follows: TGTGCCAGCAGTGAACGATGGCCCCAGCATTTT. This codes for CASSERWPQHF.

The chain combines TRBV19 with TRBJ1-6; perhaps TRBD1 as D (6 bases). The CDR3 loop spans 15 amino acids. Germline-derived CDR1 and CDR2 are LNHDA and SQIVND (reference sequence). The V end lost 6 bases, the J end lost 7 bases, and 16 bases lay between the germline ends. This chain's CDR3 is CASRPAGQRNSPLHF. DNA for the CDR3: TGTGCCAGTAGGCCTGCTGGACAGCGGAATTCACCCCTCCACTTT. Full variable domain (outside the CDR3, taken from reference TRBV19 and TRBJ1-6): DGGITQSPKYLFRKEGQNVTLSCEQNLNHDAMYWYRQDPGQGLRLIYYSQIVNDFQKGDIAEGYSVSREKKESFPLTVTSAQKNPTAFYLCASRPAGQRNSPLHFGNGTRLTVT.

The chain joins TRBV11-1 to TRBJ2-3; D might be TRBD2 (6 bases). This CDR3 region has 17 residues. V lost 5 bases to trimming and J lost 0 bases, with 18 bases between them. Germline V lookup: CDR1 SGHAT, CDR2 FQDESV (reference sequence). The CDR3 here is CASSGGAFLTSTDTQYF. CDR3 bases: TGTGCCAGCAGCGGCGGGGCCTTCTTAACTAGCACAGATACGCAGTATTTT.

The V call is TRBV18, the J call TRBJ1-5; weak D call: TRBD1 (5 bases). Germline loops: CDR1 KGHSH, CDR2 LQKENI. CDR3 length: 16 residues. V dropped 3 bases and J dropped 7 bases, with 19 bases sitting between them. Here the CDR3 reads CASSPTRGRVGQPQHF. For the CDR3, the DNA is TGTGCCAGCTCACCTACACGGGGGAGGGTCGGGCAGCCCCAGCATTTT.

The count of this clone is one. The chain joins TRBV7-3 to TRBJ1-1; no definite D call. This CDR3 comprises 15 residues. Trimming took 3 bases from V and 1 from J, leaving 12 bases between them. The V gene's germline CDR1 is SGHTA and CDR2 FQGTGA. CDR3 sequence: CASSLTQAQNTEAFF. The CDR3 region has the DNA TGTGCCAGCAGCTTGACCCAGGCCCAGAACACTGAAGCTTTCTTT. The variable domain in full, with the rest retrieved from reference TRBV7-3 and TRBJ1-1, is GAGVSQTPSNKVTEKGKYVELRCDPISGHTALYWYRQSLGQGPEFLIYFQGTGAADDSGLPNDRFFAVRPEGSVSTLKIQRTERGDSAVYLCASSLTQAQNTEAFFGQGTRLTVV.

The chain links TRBV5-1 to TRBJ1-1; TRBD1 aligns across 7 bases. Germline CDR1 reads SGHRS; CDR2 reads YFSETQ. The CDR3 totals 12 residues. V lost 2 bases, J lost 11 bases, and 6 bases stayed unmatched. The CDR3 nucleotides are TGCGCCAGCAGCTTCGACAGGGCTCATGCTTTCTTT. Its protein is CASSFDRAHAFF.

The chain combines TRBV5-5 with TRBJ2-7, with D possibly being TRBD2 (5 bases). The V end was cut by 0 bases, the J end by 0 bases, with 7 bases between. Germline V gene lookup returns CDR1 SGHKS and CDR2 YYEKEE (reference sequence). This CDR3 is built from 14 residues. The CDR3 coding sequence is TGTGCCAGCAGCTTGGCGGGGATCTCCTACGAGCAGTACTTC. Protein sequence: CASSLAGISYEQYF.

J is TRBJ1-4 and V is TRBV19; D is unclear. The germline V gene encodes CDR1 LNHDA and CDR2 SQIVND (reference sequence). The CDR3 length is 13 residues. Trimming stripped 7 bases from V and 4 bases from J, with 10 bases between. CDR3 region: CASNRVINEKLFF. The CDR3 nucleotides read TGTGCCAGTAACCGGGTTATTAATGAAAAACTGTTTTTT.

V is TRBV7-2 and J is TRBJ2-5; D gene unclear. The CDR3 has 14 residues. The V gene's germline CDR1 is SGHTA and CDR2 FQGNSA. Trimming removed 3 bases at V and 1 base at J, with 9 bases between. The CDR3 region has the DNA TGTGCCAGCAGCTTGCGACAAATCCAAGAGACCCAGTACTTC. Its protein product is CASSLRQIQETQYF.

This chain connects TRBV4-1 to TRBJ2-1, with 7 bases lining up with TRBD2. V was pared by 4 bases and J by 5 bases, with 17 bases of the junction left unmatched. The CDR3 runs 18 residues. The V gene's germline CDR1 is MGHRA and CDR2 YSYEKL. The CDR3 sequence: CASSPRADGAGPNNEQFF. DNA for the CDR3: TGCGCCAGCAGCCCCCGGGCGGACGGAGCGGGACCCAACAATGAGCAGTTCTTC.

The chain carries TRBV10-2 and TRBJ2-3; D remains ambiguous. V was pared by 7 bases and J by 0 bases, with 11 bases between. This CDR3 region has 14 residues. Germline V gives CDR1 WSHSY, CDR2 SAAADI. CDR3 amino acids: CASTASLSTDTQYF. The CDR3 DNA reads TGCGCCAGCACTGCTAGTCTTAGCACAGATACGCAGTATTTT.

The chain couples TRBV19 to TRBJ1-5; possible D gene TRBD1, 5 bases. CDR1 and CDR2 (germline): LNHDA, SQIVND (reference sequence). The CDR3 runs 15 residues. V dropped 6 bases and J dropped 0 bases, with 12 bases sitting between them. CDR3 sequence reads: CASSDGTVSNQPQHF. The DNA of the CDR3 is TGTGCCAGTAGCGATGGGACGGTTAGCAATCAGCCCCAGCATTTT.

J is TRBJ2-1 and V is TRBV6-4; tentative D call: TRBD2 (5 bases). Germline CDR1 reads MRHNA; CDR2 reads SNTAGT. V was shortened by 0 bases and J by 1 base, with 10 bases between the two germline ends. The CDR3 consists of 16 residues. The DNA of the CDR3 is TGTGCCAGCAGTGACTCGGCTAGCTGGTCCTACAATGAGCAGTTCTTC. Encoded protein: CASSDSASWSYNEQFF.

In nucleotides, the CDR3 is TGCGCCAGCAGCGAGAACCCAGGGGCCGGAAACACCATATATTTT. Translation: CASSENPGAGNTIYF. The chain uses TRBV5-1 and TRBJ1-3; possibly TRBD1 for D (6 bases). Germline CDR1 is SGHRS and CDR2 is YFSETQ. The CDR3 loop spans 15 amino acids. Trimming shortened V by 4 bases and J by 4 bases, and 15 bases separated the two germline ends.

The chain carries TRBV29-1 and TRBJ1-1, with 9 nucleotides matching TRBD1. The CDR3 loop spans 13 amino acids. V shed 3 bases and J 3 bases; nucleotides not matched to a gene: 2. Germline loops: CDR1 SQVTM, CDR2 ANQGSEA. The CDR3 protein is CSVEGTGYTEAFF. For the CDR3, the DNA is TGCAGCGTTGAGGGGACAGGGTACACTGAAGCTTTCTTT.

This clone was detected only once. This chain uses TRBV5-4 with TRBJ2-7, with 9 bases matching TRBD2. This CDR3 region has 16 residues. The V and J ends lost 0 bases and 4 bases, in that order; junction bases with no gene match: 8. The germline V gene has CDR1 SGHNT and CDR2 YYREEE (reference sequence). The CDR3 reads CASSLEGGRGRYEQYF. CDR3 nucleotides: TGTGCCAGCAGCTTGGAGGGCGGGAGGGGGAGGTACGAGCAGTACTTC. Full variable domain (rest looked up from reference TRBV5-4 and TRBJ2-7): ETGVTQSPTHLIKTRGQQVTLRCSSQSGHNTVSWYQQALGQGPQFIFQYYREEENGRGNFPPRFSGLQFPNYSSELNVNALELDDSALYLCASSLEGGRGRYEQYFGPGTRLTVT.